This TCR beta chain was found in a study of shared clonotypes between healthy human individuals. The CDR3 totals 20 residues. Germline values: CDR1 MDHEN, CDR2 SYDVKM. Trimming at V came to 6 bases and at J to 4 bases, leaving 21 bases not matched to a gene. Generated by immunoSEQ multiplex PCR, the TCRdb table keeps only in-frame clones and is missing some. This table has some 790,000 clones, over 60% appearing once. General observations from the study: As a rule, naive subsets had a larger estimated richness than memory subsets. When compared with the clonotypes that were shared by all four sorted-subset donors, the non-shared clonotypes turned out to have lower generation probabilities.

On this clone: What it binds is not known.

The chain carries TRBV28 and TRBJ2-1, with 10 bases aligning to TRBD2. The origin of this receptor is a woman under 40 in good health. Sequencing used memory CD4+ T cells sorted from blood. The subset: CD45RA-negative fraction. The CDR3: CASRNTPGLATRKGYNEQFF. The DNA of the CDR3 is TGTGCCAGCAGAAATACCCCGGGACTAGCGACTAGAAAGGGGTACAATGAGCAGTTCTTC.